The 21 T cell receptor beta chains given below trace back to one sample, sequenced in a study of cytomegalovirus exposure and HLA in healthy donors. Generated by immunoSEQ multiplex PCR, the TCRdb table keeps only in-frame clones and is missing some. In the table there are 200,000 to 250,000 clones, about nine tenths of which are singletons. Source material: PBMCs. The receptors originated from a young woman in good health and CMV-seropositive.

This chain connects TRBV27 to TRBJ2-5; D is unresolved. The CDR3 spans 13 residues. V was clipped by 8 bases and J by 4 bases, with 14 bases between them. CDR1 and CDR2 (germline): MNHEY, SMNVEV (reference sequence). In DNA, the CDR3 is TGTGCCAGCGCGTTCGGGTCGGGAGAGACCCAGTACTTC. This encodes CASAFGSGETQYF.

The rearrangement joins TRBV6-6 to TRBJ2-7; D is undetermined. Germline CDR1 is MNHNY and CDR2 is SVGAGI (reference sequence). This CDR3 has 15 amino acids. The V end lost 4 bases, the J end lost 2 bases, and 15 bases lay between the germline ends. This CDR3 is CASSSPVSVAYEQYF. The CDR3, as DNA: TGTGCCAGCAGTTCTCCGGTCAGCGTAGCCTACGAGCAGTACTTC.

This CDR3 is CASSQGAGTTYEQYF. CDR3 sequence (DNA): TGCGCCAGCAGCCAAGGAGCGGGAACCACCTACGAGCAGTACTTC. The chain recombines TRBV4-1 with TRBJ2-7; 7 nucleotides agree with TRBD2. The CDR3 sequence is 15 residues long. V was pared by 1 base and J by 2 bases, with 5 bases of the junction left unmatched. Germline V gene data show CDR1 as MGHRA and CDR2 as YSYEKL.

This clone was detected only once. The V call is TRBV19, the J call TRBJ2-5, with 7 bases lining up with TRBD2. The CDR3 covers 14 residues. J lost 1 base, V lost 3 bases, and 2 bases had no gene match. The V gene's germline CDR1 is LNHDA and CDR2 SQIVND (reference sequence). The CDR3 nucleotides read TGTGCCAGTAGTATTACTAGCGCCCAAGAGACCCAGTACTTC. This sequence encodes CASSITSAQETQYF.

Comment on this clone: Sequence at one end of the junction differs from germline and may be a read error. The V and J genes are TRBV6-5 and TRBJ1-3; unclear D gene. The CDR3 is 15 amino acids. Germline CDR1 and CDR2: MNHEY and SVGAGI. The CDR3 region has the DNA TGTGCCAGCAGTTACTCGGACTGGGCGGGAAGCACCATATATTTT. This encodes CASSYSDWAGSTIYF.

This chain joins TRBV9 and TRBJ2-7, with 8 bases matching TRBD1. Germline values: CDR1 SGDLS, CDR2 YYNGEE. The CDR3 spans 14 residues. V lost 2 bases and J lost 7; bases outside the gene matches: 8. The DNA of the CDR3 is TGTGCCAGCAGCGTCGGGACAGGATTTAGAGAGCAGTACTTC. Residues: CASSVGTGFREQYF.

The gene calls are TRBV6-5 and TRBJ2-7; 7 positions agree with TRBD2. CDR3 length equals 14 residues. Per germline, CDR1 MNHEY and CDR2 SVGAGI. The junction had 10 bases not matched to a gene; V was cut back by 6 bases and J by 5 bases. The CDR3 DNA is TGTGCCAGCAGACCCCCGGGGGGATTCAACGAGCAGTACTTC. Translation: CASRPPGGFNEQYF.

The chain combines TRBV5-5 with TRBJ2-3, with D tentatively TRBD1 (5 bases). Germline CDR1 reads SGHKS; CDR2 reads YYEKEE (reference sequence). With 0 bases removed from V and 3 bases from J, the gap between germline ends came to 8 bases. The CDR3 sequence is 14 residues long. DNA of the CDR3: TGTGCCAGCAGCTTGGCAGGGCGGACAGATACGCAGTATTTT. Translating gives CASSLAGRTDTQYF.

The chain couples TRBV29-1 to TRBJ2-1; D ambiguous. CDR1 and CDR2 from the germline V gene are SQVTM and ANQGSEA. CDR3 length: 12 amino acids. Trimming removed 5 bases at V and 2 bases at J, with 7 bases between. For the CDR3, the DNA is TGCAGCGTTCGGAGTCCCTACAATGAGCAGTTCTTC. Its translation: CSVRSPYNEQFF.

This clone has more than one count but fewer than ten. The same CDR3 arises from other DNA sequences in this sample as well. The chain joins TRBV28 to TRBJ1-2; D unclear. V gave up 8 bases and J gave up 2 bases, with 6 bases separating them. CDR3 length: 11 residues. The germline CDR1 and CDR2 sequences are MDHEN and SYDVKM. The CDR3 DNA reads as TGTGCCAGCTCGCTAAACTATGGCTACACCTTC. Its translation is CASSLNYGYTF.

This clone has a handful of counts. The chain is built from TRBV29-1 and TRBJ1-2; tentatively, D is TRBD1 (6 bases). The V end was cut by 6 bases, the J end by 6 bases, with 8 bases between. The CDR3 has 10 amino acids. From germline, CDR1 is SQVTM and CDR2 ANQGSEA. CDR3 DNA: TGCAGCGTGTGGACAGATGGCTACACCTTC. Its translation is CSVWTDGYTF. The entire variable domain, with the rest obtained from reference TRBV29-1 and TRBJ1-2, is as follows: SAVISQKPSRDICQRGTSLTIQCQVDSQVTMMFWYRQQPGQSLTLIATANQGSEATYESGFVIDKFPISRPNLTFSTLTVSNMSPEDSSIYLCSVWTDGYTFGSGTRLTVV.

This clone came up once. V is TRBV19 and J is TRBJ1-5, with TRBD1 matching over 8 bases. The V gene's germline CDR1 is LNHDA and CDR2 SQIVND (reference sequence). With 3 bases clipped from V and 4 bases from J, the junction kept 8 bases outside the gene matches. The CDR3 is 16 amino acids. DNA of the CDR3: TGTGCCAGTAGTATCCCATCGAGGACAGGGAATCAGCCCCAGCATTTT. This gives the protein CASSIPSRTGNQPQHF.

This rearrangement joins TRBV14 to TRBJ2-1; TRBD1 matches 7 bases. CDR1 SGHDN and CDR2 FVKESK come from the germline V gene. Trimming at V came to 1 base and at J to 0 bases, leaving 6 bases not matched to a gene. This CDR3 has 17 amino acids. CDR3 region: CASSQADRAGSYNEQFF. As DNA, the CDR3 is TGTGCCAGCAGCCAAGCAGACAGGGCTGGCTCCTACAATGAGCAGTTCTTC. Drawing the rest from reference TRBV14 and TRBJ2-1, the complete variable domain is EAGVTQFPSHSVIEKGQTVTLRCDPISGHDNLYWYRRVMGKEIKFLLHFVKESKQDESGMPNNRFLAERTGGTYSTLKVQPAELEDSGVYFCASSQADRAGSYNEQFFGPGTRLTVL.

This rearrangement joins TRBV27 to TRBJ1-3; TRBD1 is a possible D gene (6 bases). Trimming took off 11 bases at V and 1 base at J, with 15 bases between the two ends. This CDR3 is built from 14 residues. Germline V CDR1 and CDR2: MNHEY, SMNVEV (reference sequence). CDR3 sequence reads: CAAPEQGSGNTIYF. CDR3 nucleotides: TGTGCCGCCCCCGAACAGGGATCTGGAAACACCATATATTTT.

This chain connects TRBV25-1 to TRBJ2-3; maybe TRBD2 (5 bases). Germline V gene sequence: CDR1 MGHDK, CDR2 SYGVNS. V lost 6 bases, J lost 4 bases, and 17 bases lay in between. The CDR3 covers 15 residues. The CDR3 region has the DNA TGTGCCAGCAGCCCCAGTCCGGGGAAAGCAGATACGCAGTATTTT. Translating gives CASSPSPGKADTQYF.

The chain employs TRBV5-4 and TRBJ2-3, with D maybe TRBD2 (7 bases). The CDR3 is made up of 15 amino acids. The germline V and J ends were trimmed by 4 bases and 3 bases, with 15 bases remaining between them. CDR1 is SGHNT, CDR2 YYREEE, per germline (reference sequence). The CDR3 sequence: CASSTYKGGTDTQYF. The CDR3 coding sequence is TGTGCCAGCAGCACCTATAAGGGGGGGACAGATACGCAGTATTTT.

The chain links TRBV6-5 to TRBJ2-5; possible D gene TRBD2, 5 bases. The CDR3 loop spans 15 amino acids. CDR1 is MNHEY, CDR2 SVGAGI, per germline. With 5 bases removed from V and 5 bases from J, the gap between germline ends came to 18 bases. CDR3 nucleotide sequence: TGTGCCAGCAGTCAGGAGTTTAGCGTCGGGGAGACCCAGTACTTC. It is translated as CASSQEFSVGETQYF.

The chain has TRBV15 and TRBJ1-2, with D tentatively TRBD1 (6 bases). Trimming stripped 0 bases from V and 4 bases from J, with 15 bases between. This CDR3 contains 16 residues. Germline CDR1 reads LNHNV; CDR2 reads YYDKDF (reference sequence). The CDR3 loop reads CATSRDRGGALYGYTF. CDR3 sequence (DNA): TGTGCCACCAGCAGAGATCGGGGGGGGGCCCTCTATGGCTACACCTTC.

A remark on this clone: Germline is not matched at one junction end, which may reflect a read error. This sequence joins TRBV9 and TRBJ2-1, with TRBD2 matching 7 bases. Germline V CDR1 and CDR2: SGDLS, YYNGEE. This CDR3 comprises 15 residues. CDR3: CASSVEAGSFNEQFF. DNA for the CDR3: TGTGCCAGCAGCGTAGAAGCGGGATCCTTCAATGAGCAGTTCTTC.

The chain couples TRBV28 to TRBJ2-1; no definite D call. The germline CDR1 and CDR2 sequences are MDHEN and SYDVKM. The CDR3 has 15 residues. Trimming took 3 bases from V and 4 from J, leaving 13 bases between them. CDR3 sequence reads: CASSLLLVEYNEQFF. The CDR3 DNA sequence: TGTGCCAGCAGTTTGCTCCTAGTTGAATACAATGAGCAGTTCTTC.

This clone was seen only once. This chain uses TRBV6-5 with TRBJ1-3; 7 nucleotides align to TRBD1. CDR3 length: 16 amino acids. After removal of 4 bases from V and 0 bases from J, the junction contained 6 bases not matched to a gene. CDR1 and CDR2 from the germline V gene are MNHEY and SVGAGI. For the CDR3, the DNA is TGTGCCAGCAGTTCGGGACAGCGTTACTCTGGAAACACCATATATTTT. Its translation: CASSSGQRYSGNTIYF.